The present T cell receptor (beta chain) was sequenced within a study of beta chain features in type 1 diabetes. The sample holds a few counts of this clone. Trimming removed 0 bases from V and 7 bases from J, with 12 bases in between. The CDR3 extends over 14 amino acids. CDR1 and CDR2 from the germline V gene are GTSNPN and SVGIG (reference sequence). All of the isolated RNA was reverse transcribed, so expressed TCRB transcripts were sequenced. The method was immunoSEQ multiplex PCR; TCRdb's version includes in-frame clones alone and lacks a portion of them. The sample lists about 350,000 clones, roughly a fifth occurring once.

Sequencing was done on a sample of naive CD4+ T cells from blood. The chain is built from TRBV30 and TRBJ2-2; D might be TRBD2 (5 bases). The TCR was taken from a woman in her late teens or twenties in good health. CDR3: CAWSVVLRGGELFF. The CDR3 DNA reads TGTGCCTGGAGTGTAGTCCTCCGGGGCGGGGAGCTGTTTTTT. Using reference TRBV30 and TRBJ2-2 for the parts outside the CDR3, the full variable domain is SQTIHQWPATLVQPVGSPLSLECTVEGTSNPNLYWYRQAAGRGLQLLFYSVGIGQISSEVPQNLSASRPQDRQFILSSKKLLLSDSGFYLCAWSVVLRGGELFFGEGSRLTVL.